This T cell receptor (beta chain) was recorded in a study of T cells in Graves' hyperthyroidism and ophthalmopathy. Study-wide results and limits: Blood also contained most expanded thyroid clonotypes above 0.001.

This clonotype has only a few counts. Its target is not known. A much larger clone lies a single base off, so this may be a read error. J gave up 1 base and V 4 bases, and 5 bases lay outside the gene matches. This CDR3 is built from 15 residues. Germline-derived CDR1 and CDR2 are SNHLY and FYNNEI. Diagnosis relied on clinical symptoms, serum thyroxine and TRAb, thyroid ultrasound and orbital computed tomography. Amplification yielded TCR beta CDR3 regions, with RNA transcripts as the source. Researchers ran a first-round RT-PCR on the TCR CDR3 using the HTBI primer set. TCRdb re-called the multiplex PCR reads through MiXCR, storing one row per CDR3 protein. The sample records approximately 690,000 distinct CDR3 sequences, about 14% being singletons.

The chain carries TRBV2 and TRBJ2-5, with 8 bases aligning to TRBD2. Sequencing was performed on blood. The clonotype originates from a woman aged 45 to 65 with Graves' ophthalmopathy. DNA for the CDR3: TGTGCCAGCAGTGGGACTAGCAGGATCCAAGAGACCCAGTACTTC. The encoded protein is CASSGTSRIQETQYF.